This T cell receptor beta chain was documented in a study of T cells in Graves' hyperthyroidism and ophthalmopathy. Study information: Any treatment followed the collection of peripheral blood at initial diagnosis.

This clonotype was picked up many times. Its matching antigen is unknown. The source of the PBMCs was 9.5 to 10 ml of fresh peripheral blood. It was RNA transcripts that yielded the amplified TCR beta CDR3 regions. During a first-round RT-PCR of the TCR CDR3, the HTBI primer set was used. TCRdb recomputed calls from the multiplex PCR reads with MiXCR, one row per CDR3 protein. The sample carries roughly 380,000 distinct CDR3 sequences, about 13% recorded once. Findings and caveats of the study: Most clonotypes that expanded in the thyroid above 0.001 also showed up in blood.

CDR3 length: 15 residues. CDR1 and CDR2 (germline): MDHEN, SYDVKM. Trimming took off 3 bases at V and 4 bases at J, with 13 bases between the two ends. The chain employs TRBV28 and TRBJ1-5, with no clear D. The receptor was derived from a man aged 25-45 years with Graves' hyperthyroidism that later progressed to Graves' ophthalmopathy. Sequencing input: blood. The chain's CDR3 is CASSLDPRRNQPQHF. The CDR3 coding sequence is TGTGCCAGCAGTTTGGACCCCCGGCGGAATCAGCCCCAGCATTTT.